This TCR beta chain appears in the sequencing data of a study of blood T cell repertoires in COVID-19. Study information: Material from acute and convalescent COVID-19 was sourced from the United States, Italy and Spain. T cells, B-cell-depleted T cells, or PBMCs supplied cDNA or gDNA.

The CDR3 spans 14 residues. The junction had 1 base not matched to a gene; V was cut back by 6 bases and J by 2 bases. Germline V CDR1 and CDR2: MNHEY, SVGAGI. Authors' data handling: Estimated nucleated cell counts came from reference gene primer amplification. Here immunoSEQ multiplex PCR was the method, and the copy in TCRdb shows in-frame clones only, minus some. V, J and clone size are those of that table, while D and trimming were read from the DNA. In the table there are about 69,000 clones, about 90% of which are singletons. J is TRBJ2-2 and V is TRBV6-5; 9 positions agree with TRBD2. This clonotype was obtained from a man aged 50 or older with acute or convalescent COVID-19. The source material was peripheral blood. The CDR3 sequence: CASRTSGNTGELFF. CDR3 DNA: TGTGCCAGCAGGACTAGCGGTAACACCGGGGAGCTGTTTTTT.